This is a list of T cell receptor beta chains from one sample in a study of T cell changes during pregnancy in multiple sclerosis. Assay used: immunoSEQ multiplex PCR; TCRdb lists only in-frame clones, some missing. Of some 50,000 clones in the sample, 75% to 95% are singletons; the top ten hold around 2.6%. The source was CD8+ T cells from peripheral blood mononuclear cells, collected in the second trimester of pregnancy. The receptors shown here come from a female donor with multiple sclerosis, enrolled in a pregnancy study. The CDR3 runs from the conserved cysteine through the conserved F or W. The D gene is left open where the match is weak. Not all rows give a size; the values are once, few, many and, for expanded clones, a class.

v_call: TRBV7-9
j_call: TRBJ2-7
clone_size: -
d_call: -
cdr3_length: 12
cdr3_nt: TGTGCCAGCAGCCCACTCGGGGTCGAGCAGTACTTC
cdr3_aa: CASSPLGVEQYF

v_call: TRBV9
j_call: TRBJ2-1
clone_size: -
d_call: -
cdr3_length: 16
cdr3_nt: TGTGCCAGCAGCGCACCGGGACATAGCTCCTACAATGAGCAGTTCTTC
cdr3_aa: CASSAPGHSSYNEQFF

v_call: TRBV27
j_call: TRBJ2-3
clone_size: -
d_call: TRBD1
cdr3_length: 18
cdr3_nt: TGTGCCAGCAGTCCCCTTCGGACAGGGGGGATTAGCACAGATACGCAGTATTTT
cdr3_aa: CASSPLRTGGISTDTQYF

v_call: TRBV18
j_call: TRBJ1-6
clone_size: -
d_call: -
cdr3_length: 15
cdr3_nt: TGTGCCAGCTCACCAAAGACAGATTATAATTCACCCCTCCACTTT
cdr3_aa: CASSPKTDYNSPLHF

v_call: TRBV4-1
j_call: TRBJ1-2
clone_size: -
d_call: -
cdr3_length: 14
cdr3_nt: TGCGCCAGCAGCCAAGAAACAGGGAACTATGGCTACACCTTC
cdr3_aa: CASSQETGNYGYTF

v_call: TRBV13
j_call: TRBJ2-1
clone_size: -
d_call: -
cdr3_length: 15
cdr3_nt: TGTGCCAGCAGTCCCCCGGGGACTGCTTACAATGAGCAGTTCTTC
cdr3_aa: CASSPPGTAYNEQFF

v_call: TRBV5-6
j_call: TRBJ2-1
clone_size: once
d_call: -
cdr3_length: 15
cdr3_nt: TGTGCCAGCAGCTGGGCCGCGGCGGGGTACAATGAGCAGTTCTTC
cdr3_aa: CASSWAAAGYNEQFF

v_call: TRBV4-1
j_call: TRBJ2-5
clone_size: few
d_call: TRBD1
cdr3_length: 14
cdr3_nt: TGCGCCAGCAGCCAGCAGGGGGATGCGGAGACCCAGTACTTC
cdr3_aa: CASSQQGDAETQYF

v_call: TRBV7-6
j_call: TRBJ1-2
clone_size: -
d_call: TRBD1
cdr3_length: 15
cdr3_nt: TGTGCCAGCAGCTTAGGACAGGGGTCGCCCGATGGCTACACCTTC
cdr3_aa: CASSLGQGSPDGYTF

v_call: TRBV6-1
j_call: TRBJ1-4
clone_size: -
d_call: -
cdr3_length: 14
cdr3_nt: TGTGCCAGCATCCCCGACGGACAAAATGAAAAACTGTTTTTT
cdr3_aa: CASIPDGQNEKLFF

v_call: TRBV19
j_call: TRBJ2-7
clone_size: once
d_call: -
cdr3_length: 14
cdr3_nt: TGTGCCAGTAGTCCCACAGGTAGCTCCTACGAGCAGTACTTC
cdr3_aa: CASSPTGSSYEQYF

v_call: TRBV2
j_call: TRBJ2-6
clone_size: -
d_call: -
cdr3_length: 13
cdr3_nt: TGTGCCAGCAGGCAGGCTGGGGCCAACGTCCTGACTTTC
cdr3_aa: CASRQAGANVLTF

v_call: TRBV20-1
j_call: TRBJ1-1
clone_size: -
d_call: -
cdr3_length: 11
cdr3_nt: TGCAGTGCTGGGGGGTTAGGAGAAGCTTTCTTT
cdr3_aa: CSAGGLGEAFF

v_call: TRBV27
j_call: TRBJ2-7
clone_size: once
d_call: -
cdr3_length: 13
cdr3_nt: TGTGCCAGCAGTTTCTTGGAGAACTACGAGCAGTACTTC
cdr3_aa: CASSFLENYEQYF

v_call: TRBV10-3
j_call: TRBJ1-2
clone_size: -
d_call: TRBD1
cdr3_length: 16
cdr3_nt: TGTGCCATCAGGACCGGGACAGAGGCTCCCAACTATGGCTACACCTTC
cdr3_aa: CAIRTGTEAPNYGYTF

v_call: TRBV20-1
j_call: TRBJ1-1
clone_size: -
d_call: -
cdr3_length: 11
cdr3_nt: TGCAGTGCTCCCCGGGGAACTGAAGCTTTCTTT
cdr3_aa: CSAPRGTEAFF

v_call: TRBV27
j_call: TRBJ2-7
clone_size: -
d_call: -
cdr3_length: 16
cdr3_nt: TGTGCCAGCACCAATCTCCGGGGGGCGACCACCTACGAGCAGTACTTC
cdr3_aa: CASTNLRGATTYEQYF

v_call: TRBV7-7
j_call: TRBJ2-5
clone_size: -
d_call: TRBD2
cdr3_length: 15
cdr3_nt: TGTGCCAGCAGCCCGGCGGCGGGGGGACAAGAGACCCAGTACTTC
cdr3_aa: CASSPAAGGQETQYF

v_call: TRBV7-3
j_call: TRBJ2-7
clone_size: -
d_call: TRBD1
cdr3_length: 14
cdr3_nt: TGTGCCAGCAGCTTATCCCCAGGGGGCTACGAGCAGTACTTC
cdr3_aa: CASSLSPGGYEQYF

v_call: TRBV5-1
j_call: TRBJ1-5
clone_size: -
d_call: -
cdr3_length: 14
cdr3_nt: TGCGCCAGCAGCTTGGAGGGACAACAGCAGCCCCAGCATTTT
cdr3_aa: CASSLEGQQQPQHF

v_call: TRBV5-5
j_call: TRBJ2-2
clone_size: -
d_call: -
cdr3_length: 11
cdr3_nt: TGTGCCAGCAGCCGGAGTGAGGAGCTGTTTTTT
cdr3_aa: CASSRSEELFF

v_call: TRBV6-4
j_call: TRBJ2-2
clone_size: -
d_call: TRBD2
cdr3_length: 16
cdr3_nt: TGTGCCAGCAGAGCGACTAGCGGGGGGGCTGCCGGGGAGCTGTTTTTT
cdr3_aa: CASRATSGGAAGELFF

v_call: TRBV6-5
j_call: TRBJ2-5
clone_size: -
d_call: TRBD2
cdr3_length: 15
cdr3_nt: TGTGCCAGCAGCACCGGGGGGGCCTTACCGGAGACCCAGTACTTC
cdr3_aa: CASSTGGALPETQYF

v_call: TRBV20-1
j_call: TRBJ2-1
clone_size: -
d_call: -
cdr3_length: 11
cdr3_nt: TGCAGTGCTAGGGGGCTCGGAGAGCAGTTCTTC
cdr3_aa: CSARGLGEQFF

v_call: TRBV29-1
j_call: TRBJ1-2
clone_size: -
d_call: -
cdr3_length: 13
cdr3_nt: TGCAGCGTTGCACAGGGTAGCTTAGGTGGCTACACCTTC
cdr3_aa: CSVAQGSLGGYTF

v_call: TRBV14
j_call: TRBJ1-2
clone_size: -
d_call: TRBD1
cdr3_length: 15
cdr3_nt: TGTGCCAGCAGCTTCCGGACAGGAGTTAACTATGGCTACACCTTC
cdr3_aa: CASSFRTGVNYGYTF

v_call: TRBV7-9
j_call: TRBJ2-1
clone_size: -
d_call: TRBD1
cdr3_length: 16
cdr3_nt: TGTGCCAGCAGCCCAGTCGGGACAGGCTCCTACAATGAGCAGTTCTTC
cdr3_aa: CASSPVGTGSYNEQFF

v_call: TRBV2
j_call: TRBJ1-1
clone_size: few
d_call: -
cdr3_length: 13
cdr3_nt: TGTGCCAGCAGTGAAGCCATGAACACTGAAGCTTTCTTT
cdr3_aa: CASSEAMNTEAFF